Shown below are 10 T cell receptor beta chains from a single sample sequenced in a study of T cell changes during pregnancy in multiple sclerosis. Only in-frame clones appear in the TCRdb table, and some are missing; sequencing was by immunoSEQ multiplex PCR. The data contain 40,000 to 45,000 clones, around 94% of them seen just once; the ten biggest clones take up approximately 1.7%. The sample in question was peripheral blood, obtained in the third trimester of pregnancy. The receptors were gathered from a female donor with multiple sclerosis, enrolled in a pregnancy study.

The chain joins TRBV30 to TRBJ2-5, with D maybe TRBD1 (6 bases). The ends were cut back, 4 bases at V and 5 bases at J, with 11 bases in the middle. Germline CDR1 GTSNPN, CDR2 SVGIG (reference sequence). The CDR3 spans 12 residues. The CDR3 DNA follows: TGTGCCTGGACGGACAGCCGGGAGACCCAGTACTTC. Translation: CAWTDSRETQYF.

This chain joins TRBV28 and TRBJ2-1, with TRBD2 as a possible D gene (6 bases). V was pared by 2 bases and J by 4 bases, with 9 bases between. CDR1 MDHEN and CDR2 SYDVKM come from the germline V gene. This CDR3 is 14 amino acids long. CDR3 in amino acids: CASSLAGNYNEQFF. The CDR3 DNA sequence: TGTGCCAGCAGTTTAGCGGGAAATTACAATGAGCAGTTCTTC.

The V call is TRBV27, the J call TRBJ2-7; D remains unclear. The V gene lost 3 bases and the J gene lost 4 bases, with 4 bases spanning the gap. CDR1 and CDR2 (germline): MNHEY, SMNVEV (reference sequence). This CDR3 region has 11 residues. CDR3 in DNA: TGTGCCAGCAGTTTCGGGTACGAGCAGTACTTC. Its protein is CASSFGYEQYF.

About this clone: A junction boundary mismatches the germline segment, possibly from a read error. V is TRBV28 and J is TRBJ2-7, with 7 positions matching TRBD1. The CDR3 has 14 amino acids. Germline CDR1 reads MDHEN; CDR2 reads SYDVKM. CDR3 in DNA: TGTGCCAGCAGTTTATTAGGGGGCGACAGACCCTACAACTTC. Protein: CASSLLGGDRPYNF.

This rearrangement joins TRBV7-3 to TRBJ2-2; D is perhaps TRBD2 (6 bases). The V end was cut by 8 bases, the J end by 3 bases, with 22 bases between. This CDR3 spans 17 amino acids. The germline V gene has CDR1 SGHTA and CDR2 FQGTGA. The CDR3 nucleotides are TGTGCCAGCGGGACTGACGCATCCCGGTGGGACACCGGGGAGCTGTTTTTT. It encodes CASGTDASRWDTGELFF.

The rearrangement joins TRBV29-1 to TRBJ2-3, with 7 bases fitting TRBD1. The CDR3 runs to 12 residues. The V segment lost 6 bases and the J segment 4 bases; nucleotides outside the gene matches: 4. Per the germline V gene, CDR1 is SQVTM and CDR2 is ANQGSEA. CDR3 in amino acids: CSVQRGPDTQYF. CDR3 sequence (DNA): TGCAGCGTCCAAAGGGGGCCAGATACGCAGTATTTT.

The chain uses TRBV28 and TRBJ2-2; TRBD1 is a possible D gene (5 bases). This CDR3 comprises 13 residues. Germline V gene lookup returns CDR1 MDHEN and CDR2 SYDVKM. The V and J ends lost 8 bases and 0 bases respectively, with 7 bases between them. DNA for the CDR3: TGTGCCAGCGGACAAGCGAACACCGGGGAGCTGTTTTTT. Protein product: CASGQANTGELFF.

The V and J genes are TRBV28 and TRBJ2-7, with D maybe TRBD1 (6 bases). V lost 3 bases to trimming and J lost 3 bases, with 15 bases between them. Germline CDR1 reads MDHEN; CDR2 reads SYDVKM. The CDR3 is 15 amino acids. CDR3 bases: TGTGCCAGCAGTTTGGTGCAGGGGAAGAGCTACGAGCAGTACTTC. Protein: CASSLVQGKSYEQYF.

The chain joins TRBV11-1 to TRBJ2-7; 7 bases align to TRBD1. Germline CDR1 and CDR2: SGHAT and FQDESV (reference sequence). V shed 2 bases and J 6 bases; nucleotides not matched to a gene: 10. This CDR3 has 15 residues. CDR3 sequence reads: CASSLSQGDVPEQYF. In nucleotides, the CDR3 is TGTGCCAGCAGCTTAAGTCAGGGGGATGTTCCCGAGCAGTACTTC.

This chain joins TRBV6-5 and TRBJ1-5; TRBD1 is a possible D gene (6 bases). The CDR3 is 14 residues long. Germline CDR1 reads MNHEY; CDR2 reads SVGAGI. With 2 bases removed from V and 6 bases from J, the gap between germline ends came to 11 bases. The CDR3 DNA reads TGTGCCAGCAGTTACAGGGGGAGCGGTCAGCCCCAGCATTTT. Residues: CASSYRGSGQPQHF.